The 8 T cell receptor beta chains presented below share a single source sample, sequenced in a study of cytomegalovirus exposure and HLA in healthy donors. PCR employed 60 Vbeta and 13 Jbeta primers. The method was immunoSEQ multiplex PCR; TCRdb's version includes in-frame clones alone and lacks a portion of them. The sample lists 150,000 to 180,000 clones, around three quarters seen once, with around 4.1% in the top ten. Sequenced: PBMCs. The receptors were gathered from a woman aged 40 to 50 in good health and CMV-seronegative.

The chain uses TRBV2 and TRBJ2-5; maybe TRBD1 (6 bases). The assigned J gene may be wrong: the sequence end matches TRBJ2-7 better. The CDR3 contains 14 residues. Per germline, CDR1 SNHLY and CDR2 FYNNEI. DNA of the CDR3: TGTGCCAGCAGAGCAGACAGGCTTCCCTACGAGCAGTACTTC. Its protein product is CASRADRLPYEQYF.

The V call is TRBV19, the J call TRBJ1-2; TRBD1 might be the D (5 bases). The V end lost 4 bases, the J end lost 0 bases, and 12 bases lay between the germline ends. Germline loops: CDR1 LNHDA, CDR2 SQIVND (reference sequence). This CDR3 contains 15 residues. CDR3 coding DNA: TGTGCCAGTAGTACCCTCGGGACTTCTAACTATGGCTACACCTTC. Protein sequence: CASSTLGTSNYGYTF.

This chain uses TRBV6-5 with TRBJ1-5; D not resolved. From germline, CDR1 is MNHEY and CDR2 SVGAGI. Trimming removed 6 bases at V and 6 bases at J, with 12 bases between. This CDR3 has 13 residues. The CDR3 DNA reads as TGTGCCAGCAGGGGCTCTCCTGCTCAGCCCCAGCATTTT. It codes for CASRGSPAQPQHF.

The chain is built from TRBV28 and TRBJ1-2; D is perhaps TRBD1 (6 bases). The CDR3 sequence is 14 residues long. Germline loops: CDR1 MDHEN, CDR2 SYDVKM. The ends were cut back, 5 bases at V and 8 bases at J, with 18 bases in the middle. The DNA for the CDR3 is TGTGCCAGCAGTCCAACCCCGACAGGAATCGGCTACACCTTC. It translates to CASSPTPTGIGYTF.

V usage is TRBV5-1 and J usage is TRBJ2-1, with TRBD1 matching over 7 bases. V was pared by 4 bases and J by 9 bases, with 13 bases of the junction left unmatched. The CDR3 spans 15 residues. The germline V gene encodes CDR1 SGHRS and CDR2 YFSETQ. CDR3 DNA: TGCGCCAGCAGCCCGACTGGTTCACAGGGGACTGAGCAGTTCTTC. It is translated as CASSPTGSQGTEQFF. Full variable domain (remainder filled in from reference TRBV5-1 and TRBJ2-1): KAGVTQTPRYLIKTRGQQVTLSCSPISGHRSVSWYQQTPGQGLQFLFEYFSETQRNKGNFPGRFSGRQFSNSRSEMNVSTLELGDSALYLCASSPTGSQGTEQFFGPGTRLTVL.

This sequence joins TRBV7-6 and TRBJ2-5; no clear D gene. Deletions cut 1 base from V and 5 bases from J, with 8 bases between. The CDR3 is 13 amino acids. Germline V gene data show CDR1 as SGHVS and CDR2 as FNYEAQ. The CDR3, as DNA: TGTGCCAGCAGCTTAGGGGTCGGGGAGACCCAGTACTTC. It yields the protein CASSLGVGETQYF.

The rearrangement uses TRBV6-5 and TRBJ2-3; TRBD1 might be the D (6 bases). This CDR3 contains 16 residues. The V gene's germline CDR1 is MNHEY and CDR2 SVGAGI. V dropped 0 bases and J dropped 2 bases, with 12 bases sitting between them. CDR3 amino acids: CASSYSPQGFTDTQYF. DNA for the CDR3: TGTGCCAGCAGTTACTCGCCACAGGGTTTCACAGATACGCAGTATTTT.

The genes are TRBV10-3 and TRBJ2-3; 10 positions agree with TRBD2. The CDR3 spans 16 residues. V dropped 5 bases and J dropped 5; count of bases not matched to a gene: 10. Germline V CDR1 and CDR2: ENHRY, SYGVKD. The CDR3 spells CAISPSPAGGVDTQYF. The CDR3 DNA is TGTGCCATCAGTCCTTCCCCAGCGGGAGGGGTAGATACGCAGTATTTT.